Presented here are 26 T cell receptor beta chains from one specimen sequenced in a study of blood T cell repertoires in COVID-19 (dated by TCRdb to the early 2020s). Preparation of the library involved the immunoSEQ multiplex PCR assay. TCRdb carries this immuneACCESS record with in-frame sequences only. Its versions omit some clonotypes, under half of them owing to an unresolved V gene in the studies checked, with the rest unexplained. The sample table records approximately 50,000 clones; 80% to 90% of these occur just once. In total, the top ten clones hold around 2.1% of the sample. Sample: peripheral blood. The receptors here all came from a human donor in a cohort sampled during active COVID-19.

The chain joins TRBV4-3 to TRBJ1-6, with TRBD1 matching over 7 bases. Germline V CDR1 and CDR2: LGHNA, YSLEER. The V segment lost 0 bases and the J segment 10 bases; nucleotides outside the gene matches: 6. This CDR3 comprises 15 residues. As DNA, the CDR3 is TGCGCCAGCAGCCAAGAGACAGGGCATCCATCACCCCTCCACTTT. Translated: CASSQETGHPSPLHF.

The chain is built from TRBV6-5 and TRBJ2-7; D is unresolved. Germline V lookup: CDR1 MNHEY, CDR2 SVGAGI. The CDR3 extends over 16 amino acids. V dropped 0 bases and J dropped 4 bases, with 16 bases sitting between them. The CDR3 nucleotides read TGTGCCAGCAGTTACTCAAACCCCAGGATTCAATACGAGCAGTACTTC. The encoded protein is CASSYSNPRIQYEQYF.

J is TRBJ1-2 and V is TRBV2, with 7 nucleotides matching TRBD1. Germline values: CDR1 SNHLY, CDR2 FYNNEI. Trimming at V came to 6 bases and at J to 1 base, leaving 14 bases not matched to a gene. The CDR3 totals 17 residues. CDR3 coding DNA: TGTGCCAGCAGAAGCGCAACAAGACAGGGAAGTAACTATGGCTACACCTTC. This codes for CASRSATRQGSNYGYTF.

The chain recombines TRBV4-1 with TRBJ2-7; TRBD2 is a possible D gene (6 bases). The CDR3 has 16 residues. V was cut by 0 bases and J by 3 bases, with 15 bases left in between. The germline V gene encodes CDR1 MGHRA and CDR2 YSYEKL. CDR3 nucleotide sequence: TGCGCCAGCAGCCAAGATGAGGCGGGGATGAGCTACGAGCAGTACTTC. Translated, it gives CASSQDEAGMSYEQYF.

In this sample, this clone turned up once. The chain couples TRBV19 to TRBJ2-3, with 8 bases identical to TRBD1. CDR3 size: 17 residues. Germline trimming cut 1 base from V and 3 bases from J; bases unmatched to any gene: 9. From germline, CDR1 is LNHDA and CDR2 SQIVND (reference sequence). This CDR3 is CASSIAGGRGQTDTQYF. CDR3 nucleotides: TGTGCCAGTAGTATAGCGGGCGGCAGGGGGCAGACAGATACGCAGTATTTT.

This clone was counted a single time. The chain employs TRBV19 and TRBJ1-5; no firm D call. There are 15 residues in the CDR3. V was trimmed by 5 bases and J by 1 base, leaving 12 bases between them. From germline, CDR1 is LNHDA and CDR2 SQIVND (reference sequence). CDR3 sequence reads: CASSAIPTSNQPQHF. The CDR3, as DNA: TGTGCCAGTAGTGCCATACCTACCAGCAATCAGCCCCAGCATTTT.

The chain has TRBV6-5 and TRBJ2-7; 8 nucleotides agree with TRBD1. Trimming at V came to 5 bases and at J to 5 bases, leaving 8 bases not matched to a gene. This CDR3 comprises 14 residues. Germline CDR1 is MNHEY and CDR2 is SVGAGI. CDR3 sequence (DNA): TGTGCCAGCAGTCTGGACAGGGTCGCGCACGAGCAGTACTTC. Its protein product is CASSLDRVAHEQYF.

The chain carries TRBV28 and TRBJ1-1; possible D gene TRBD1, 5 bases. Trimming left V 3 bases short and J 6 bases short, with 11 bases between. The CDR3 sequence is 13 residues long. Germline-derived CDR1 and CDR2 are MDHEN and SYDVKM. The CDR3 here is CASSFQGRAEAFF. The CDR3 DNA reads TGTGCCAGCAGTTTCCAGGGTAGGGCTGAAGCTTTCTTT.

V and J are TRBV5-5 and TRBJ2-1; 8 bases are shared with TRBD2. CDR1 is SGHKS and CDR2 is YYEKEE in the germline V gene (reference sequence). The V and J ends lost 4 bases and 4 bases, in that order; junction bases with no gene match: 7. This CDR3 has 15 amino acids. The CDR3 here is CASSATSGPYNEQFF. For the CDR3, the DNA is TGTGCCAGCAGCGCTACTAGCGGACCTTACAATGAGCAGTTCTTC.

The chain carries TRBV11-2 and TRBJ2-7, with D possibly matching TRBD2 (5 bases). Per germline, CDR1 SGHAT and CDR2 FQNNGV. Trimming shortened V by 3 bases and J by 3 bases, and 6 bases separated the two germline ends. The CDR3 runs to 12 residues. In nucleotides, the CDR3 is TGTGCCAGCAGCTTTCGGGGCTACGAGCAGTACTTC. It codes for CASSFRGYEQYF.

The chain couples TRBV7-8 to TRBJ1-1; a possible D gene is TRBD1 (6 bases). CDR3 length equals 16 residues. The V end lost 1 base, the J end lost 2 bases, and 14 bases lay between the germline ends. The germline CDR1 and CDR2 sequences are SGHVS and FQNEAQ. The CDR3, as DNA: TGTGCCAGCAGCTTAGGAGGTTTGGGGGCAAACACTGAAGCTTTCTTT. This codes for CASSLGGLGANTEAFF.

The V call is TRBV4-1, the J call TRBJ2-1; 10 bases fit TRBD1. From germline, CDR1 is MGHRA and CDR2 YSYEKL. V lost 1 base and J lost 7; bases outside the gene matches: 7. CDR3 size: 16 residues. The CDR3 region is CASSQVTGQGRNEQFF. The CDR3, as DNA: TGCGCCAGCAGCCAAGTTACGGGACAGGGGAGGAATGAGCAGTTCTTC.

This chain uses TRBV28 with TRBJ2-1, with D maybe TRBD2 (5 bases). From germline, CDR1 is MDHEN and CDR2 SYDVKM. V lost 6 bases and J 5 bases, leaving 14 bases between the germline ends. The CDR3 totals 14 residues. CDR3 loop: CASRLYREDNEQFF. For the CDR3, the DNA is TGTGCCAGCAGATTGTACCGGGAAGACAATGAGCAGTTCTTC. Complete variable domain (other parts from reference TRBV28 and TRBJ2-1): DVKVTQSSRYLVKRTGEKVFLECVQDMDHENMFWYRQDPGLGLRLIYFSYDVKMKEKGDIPEGYSVSREKKERFSLILESASTNQTSMYLCASRLYREDNEQFFGPGTRLTVL.

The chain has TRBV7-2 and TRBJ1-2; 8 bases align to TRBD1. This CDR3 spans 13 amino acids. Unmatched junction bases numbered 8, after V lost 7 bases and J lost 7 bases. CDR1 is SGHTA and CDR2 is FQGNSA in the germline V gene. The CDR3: CASNIQGVVGYTF. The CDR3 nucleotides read TGTGCCAGCAACATACAGGGGGTTGTTGGCTACACCTTC.

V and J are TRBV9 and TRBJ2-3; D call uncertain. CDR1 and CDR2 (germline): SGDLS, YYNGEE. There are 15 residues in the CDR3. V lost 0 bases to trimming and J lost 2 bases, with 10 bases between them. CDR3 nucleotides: TGTGCCAGCAGCGTAGCAGGTCGACCCACAGATACGCAGTATTTT. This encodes CASSVAGRPTDTQYF.

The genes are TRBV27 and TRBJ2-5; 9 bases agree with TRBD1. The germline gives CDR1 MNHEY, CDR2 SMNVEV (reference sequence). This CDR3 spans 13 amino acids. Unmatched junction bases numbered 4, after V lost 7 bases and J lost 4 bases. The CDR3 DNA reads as TGTGCCAGCAAAGGGACAGGGATAGAGACCCAGTACTTC. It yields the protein CASKGTGIETQYF.

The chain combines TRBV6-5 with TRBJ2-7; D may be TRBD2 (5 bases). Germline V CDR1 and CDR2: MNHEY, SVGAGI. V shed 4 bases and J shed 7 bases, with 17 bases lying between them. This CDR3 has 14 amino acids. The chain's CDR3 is CASSSPGRVQEQYF. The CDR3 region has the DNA TGTGCCAGCAGTTCCCCGGGAAGGGTACAAGAGCAGTACTTC.

Here the CDR3 reads CASSPWAGGPETQYF. The DNA of the CDR3 is TGTGCCAGCAGCCCCTGGGCAGGGGGCCCAGAGACCCAGTACTTC. The V and J genes are TRBV5-4 and TRBJ2-5, with 8 bases identical to TRBD1. CDR3 length: 15 amino acids. Per the germline V gene, CDR1 is SGHNT and CDR2 is YYREEE (reference sequence). After removal of 4 bases from V and 4 bases from J, the junction contained 9 bases not matched to a gene.

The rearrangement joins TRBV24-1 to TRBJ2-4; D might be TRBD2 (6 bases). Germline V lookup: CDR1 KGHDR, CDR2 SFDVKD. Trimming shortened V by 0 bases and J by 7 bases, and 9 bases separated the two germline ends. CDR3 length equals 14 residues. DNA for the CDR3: TGTGCCACCAGTGATTTGAATGGGGGGAACATTCAGTACTTC. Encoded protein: CATSDLNGGNIQYF.

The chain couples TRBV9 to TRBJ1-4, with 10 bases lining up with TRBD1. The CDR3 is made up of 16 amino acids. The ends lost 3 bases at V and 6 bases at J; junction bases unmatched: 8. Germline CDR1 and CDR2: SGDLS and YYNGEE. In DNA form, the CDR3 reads TGTGCCAGCAGCGCTAGTCCCGGGACAGGGGATGAAAAACTGTTTTTT. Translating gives CASSASPGTGDEKLFF.

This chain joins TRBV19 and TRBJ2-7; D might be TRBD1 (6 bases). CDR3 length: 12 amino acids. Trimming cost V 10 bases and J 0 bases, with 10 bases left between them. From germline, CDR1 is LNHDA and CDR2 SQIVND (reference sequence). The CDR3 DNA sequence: TGTGCCACGGCGGACAGCTCCTACGAGCAGTACTTC. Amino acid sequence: CATADSSYEQYF.

The CDR3 region has the DNA TGTGCCAGTAGTATGGGACTAGCGGGAGGCTACAATGAGCAGTTCTTC. Its protein product is CASSMGLAGGYNEQFF. This chain links TRBV19 with TRBJ2-1, with 15 bases identical to TRBD2. CDR1 and CDR2 (germline): LNHDA, SQIVND (reference sequence). The CDR3 extends over 16 amino acids. V lost 3 bases to trimming and J lost 3 bases; unmatched junction nucleotides: 0.

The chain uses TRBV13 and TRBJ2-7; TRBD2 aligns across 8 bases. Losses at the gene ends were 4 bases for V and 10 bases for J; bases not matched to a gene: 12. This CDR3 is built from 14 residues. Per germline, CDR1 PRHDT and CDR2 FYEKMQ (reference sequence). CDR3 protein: CASSWSSGGRLQYF. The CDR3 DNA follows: TGTGCCAGCAGCTGGTCGTCGGGGGGGAGACTACAGTACTTC. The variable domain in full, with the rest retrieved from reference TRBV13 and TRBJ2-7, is AAGVIQSPRHLIKEKRETATLKCYPIPRHDTVYWYQQGPGQDPQFLISFYEKMQSDKGSIPDRFSAQQFSDYHSELNMSSLELGDSALYFCASSWSSGGRLQYFGPGTRLTVT.

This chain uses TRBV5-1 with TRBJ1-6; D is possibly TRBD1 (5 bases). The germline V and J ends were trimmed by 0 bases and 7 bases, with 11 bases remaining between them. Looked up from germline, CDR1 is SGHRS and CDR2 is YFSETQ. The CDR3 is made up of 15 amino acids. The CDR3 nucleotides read TGCGCCAGCAGCTTGGGGCCGGGGGACAATTCACCCCTCCACTTT. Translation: CASSLGPGDNSPLHF.

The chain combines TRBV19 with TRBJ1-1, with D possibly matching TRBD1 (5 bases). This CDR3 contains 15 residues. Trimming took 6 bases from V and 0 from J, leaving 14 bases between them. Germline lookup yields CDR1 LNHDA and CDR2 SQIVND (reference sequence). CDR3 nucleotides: TGTGCCAGTAGCTTTAGGGGCCCCATGAACACTGAAGCTTTCTTT. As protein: CASSFRGPMNTEAFF.

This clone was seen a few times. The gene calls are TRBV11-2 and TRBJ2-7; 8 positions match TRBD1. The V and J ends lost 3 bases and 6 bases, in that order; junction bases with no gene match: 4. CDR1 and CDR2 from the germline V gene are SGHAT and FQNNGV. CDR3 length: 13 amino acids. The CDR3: CASSLDRDAEQYF. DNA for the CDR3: TGTGCCAGCAGCTTGGACAGGGACGCCGAGCAGTACTTC.